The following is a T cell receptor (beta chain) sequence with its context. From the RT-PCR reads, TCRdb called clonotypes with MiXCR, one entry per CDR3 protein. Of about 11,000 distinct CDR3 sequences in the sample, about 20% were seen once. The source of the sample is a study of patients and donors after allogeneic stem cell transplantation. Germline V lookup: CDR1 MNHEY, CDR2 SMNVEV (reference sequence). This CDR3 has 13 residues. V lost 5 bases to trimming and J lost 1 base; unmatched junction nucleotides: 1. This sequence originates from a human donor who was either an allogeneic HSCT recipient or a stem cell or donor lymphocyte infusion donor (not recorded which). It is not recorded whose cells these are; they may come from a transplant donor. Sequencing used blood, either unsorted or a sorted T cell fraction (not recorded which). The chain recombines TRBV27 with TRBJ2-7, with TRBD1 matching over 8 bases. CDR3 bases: TGTGCCAGCAGTCGGACAGGGTCCTACGAGCAGTACTTC. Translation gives CASSRTGSYEQYF.